This T cell receptor beta chain was captured in a study of CD8 T cells in ankylosing spondylitis. Findings and limits, study-wide: Several of the motif variants were reported before in synovial fluid and blood from reactive arthritis. A motif of under 10 highly homologous TCR beta variants was seen as apparently characteristic of ankylosing spondylitis blood.

This clonotype was detected a few times. No antigen is known for it. Germline-derived CDR1 and CDR2 are SGHTA and FQGNSA. Trimming removed 5 bases from V and 4 bases from J, with 14 bases in between. CDR3 length: 14 residues. Construction of TCR beta libraries was performed using quantitative 5'-RACE with molecular barcodes. TCRdb re-called the 5' RACE reads with MiXCR, one entry per CDR3 protein. The sample consists of some 90,000 distinct CDR3 sequences, 27% of them appearing once. The sample consisted of blood, either unsorted or a sorted T cell fraction (not recorded which). The TCR was taken from a male donor with ankylosing spondylitis or in good health (not recorded which). V is TRBV7-2 and J is TRBJ1-1; D gene unclear. The DNA of the CDR3 is TGTGCCAGCAGCCCTCACCGGGAGGGCACTGAAGCTTTCTTT. It encodes CASSPHREGTEAFF. The full variable domain, its missing parts supplied by reference TRBV7-2 and TRBJ1-1, is GAGVSQSPSNKVTEKGKDVELRCDPISGHTALYWYRQSLGQGLEFLIYFQGNSAPDKSGLPSDRFSAERTGGSVSTLTIQRTQQEDSAVYLCASSPHREGTEAFFGQGTRLTVV.